Below are 21 T cell receptor beta chains sequenced from a single sample in a study of CD8 T cells in Susac syndrome. The RNA input was about 0.5 to 1 ug, and it was reverse transcribed with random hexamers. A single record per CDR3 protein comes from TCRdb applying MiXCR to the immunoSEQ multiplex PCR reads. The data hold over 100,000 distinct CDR3 sequences, with roughly 91% observed a single time. Sequencing input: CD4+ T cells from PBMCs. Source of these receptors: a human donor in good health.

The genes are TRBV25-1 and TRBJ2-7, with a tentative D call TRBD1 (5 bases). Germline V CDR1 and CDR2: MGHDK, SYGVNS. This CDR3 region has 11 residues. The V end lost 7 bases, the J end lost 6 bases, and 10 bases lay between the germline ends. The CDR3 here is CASILQGEQYF. Here the CDR3 DNA reads TGTGCCAGCATCCTTCAGGGCGAGCAGTACTTC.

The V call is TRBV7-2, the J call TRBJ2-5; 9 nucleotides match TRBD2. The CDR3 is 16 amino acids. Germline-derived CDR1 and CDR2 are SGHTA and FQGNSA. Losses at the gene ends were 1 base for V and 3 bases for J; bases not matched to a gene: 6. In nucleotides, the CDR3 is TGTGCCAGCAGCTTAGGTGGCGGGAGGGGCGAAGAGACCCAGTACTTC. Translation gives CASSLGGGRGEETQYF.

This chain connects TRBV3-1 to TRBJ1-2, with 9 bases lining up with TRBD1. V lost 6 bases, J lost 2 bases, and 7 bases stayed unmatched. The germline V gene encodes CDR1 LGHDT and CDR2 YNNKEL (reference sequence). This CDR3 comprises 15 residues. The CDR3 here is CASSSMTGGNYGYTF. As DNA, the CDR3 is TGTGCCAGCAGTAGTATGACAGGGGGAAACTATGGCTACACCTTC.

The V gene is TRBV20-1, the J gene TRBJ1-2, with D possibly matching TRBD1 (6 bases). V was cut by 3 bases and J by 7 bases, with 15 bases left in between. The CDR3 extends over 13 amino acids. The germline V gene has CDR1 DFQATT and CDR2 SNEGSKA (reference sequence). This CDR3 reads CSASSQGRSGYTF. CDR3 bases: TGCAGTGCTAGCTCCCAGGGGCGGAGTGGCTACACCTTC.

This chain links TRBV5-4 with TRBJ1-1; D might be TRBD1 (5 bases). Germline V lookup: CDR1 SGHNT, CDR2 YYREEE (reference sequence). The CDR3 totals 12 residues. V was trimmed by 4 bases and J by 5 bases, leaving 9 bases between them. CDR3 coding DNA: TGTGCCAGCAGCGGAACAGGAACTGAAGCTTTCTTT. This sequence encodes CASSGTGTEAFF.

V is TRBV4-3 and J is TRBJ2-1; D is possibly TRBD2 (6 bases). Trimming left V 1 base short and J 7 bases short, with 17 bases between. This CDR3 is built from 16 residues. CDR1 LGHNA and CDR2 YSLEER come from the germline V gene. The CDR3 loop is CASSQVLRDLINEQFF. CDR3 sequence (DNA): TGCGCCAGCAGCCAAGTCCTTCGGGACTTAATTAATGAGCAGTTCTTC.

The chain combines TRBV12-3 or TRBV12-4 with TRBJ2-7; TRBD1 agrees at 11 bases. The CDR3 is 13 amino acids. J was trimmed by 5 bases and V by 8 bases; bases with no gene match: 5. This chain's CDR3 is CASQGQGENEQYF. The CDR3 DNA reads as TGTGCCAGCCAGGGACAGGGGGAGAACGAGCAGTACTTC.

The chain couples TRBV6-1 to TRBJ1-4, with D perhaps TRBD1 (6 bases). Trimming left V 0 bases short and J 8 bases short, with 16 bases between. Germline CDR1 is MNHNS and CDR2 is SASEGT. CDR3 length equals 16 residues. In DNA, the CDR3 is TGTGCCAGCAGTGAAGCATGGGGGGCGCAATCCGAAAAACTGTTTTTT. It encodes CASSEAWGAQSEKLFF.

The rearrangement links TRBV7-4 to TRBJ2-7; 8 bases agree with TRBD1. The CDR3 runs to 14 residues. J gave up 5 bases and V 1 base, and 4 bases lay outside the gene matches. Germline-derived CDR1 and CDR2 are SGHVT and SQSDAQ. The CDR3 nucleotides are TGTGCCAGCAGCTTAGGCCAGGGGGCCCACGAGCAGTACTTC. This gives the protein CASSLGQGAHEQYF.

The J gene is TRBJ1-2, the V gene TRBV29-1, with D uncertain. The germline V gene has CDR1 SQVTM and CDR2 ANQGSEA. Trimming shortened V by 3 bases and J by 4 bases, and 15 bases separated the two germline ends. There are 14 residues in the CDR3. CDR3 sequence: CSVDEAFHSYGYTF. The CDR3 coding sequence is TGCAGCGTTGACGAGGCTTTCCACTCCTATGGCTACACCTTC. The full variable domain, completed using reference TRBV29-1 and TRBJ1-2, is SAVISQKPSRDICQRGTSLTIQCQVDSQVTMMFWYRQQPGQSLTLIATANQGSEATYESGFVIDKFPISRPNLTFSTLTVSNMSPEDSSIYLCSVDEAFHSYGYTFGSGTRLTVV.

The chain recombines TRBV30 with TRBJ1-2; D not certain. Germline V lookup: CDR1 GTSNPN, CDR2 SVGIG (reference sequence). This CDR3 is 15 amino acids long. The V gene lost 4 bases and the J gene lost 7 bases, with 22 bases spanning the gap. CDR3 residues: CAWIHRGLPGSGYTF. CDR3 DNA sequence: TGTGCCTGGATCCATCGAGGCCTCCCGGGGAGTGGCTACACCTTC.

V is TRBV3-1 and J is TRBJ2-2; D not resolved. The CDR3 has 15 amino acids. V was trimmed by 4 bases and J by 6 bases, leaving 15 bases between them. Looked up from germline, CDR1 is LGHDT and CDR2 is YNNKEL (reference sequence). The CDR3 sequence is CASSPRPLSSGELFF. CDR3 sequence (DNA): TGTGCCAGCAGCCCACGTCCTCTGTCCTCCGGGGAGCTGTTTTTT.

V and J are TRBV5-1 and TRBJ1-2; D is uncertain. V was trimmed by 0 bases and J by 8 bases, leaving 17 bases between them. CDR1 and CDR2 (germline): SGHRS, YFSETQ. The CDR3 totals 15 residues. CDR3 residues: CASSLVGVLGNGYTF. In DNA, the CDR3 is TGCGCCAGCAGCTTGGTCGGGGTCTTGGGCAACGGCTACACCTTC. The full variable domain, in which reference TRBV5-1 and TRBJ1-2 provide the parts outside the CDR3, is KAGVTQTPRYLIKTRGQQVTLSCSPISGHRSVSWYQQTPGQGLQFLFEYFSETQRNKGNFPGRFSGRQFSNSRSEMNVSTLELGDSALYLCASSLVGVLGNGYTFGSGTRLTVV.

The V gene is TRBV19, the J gene TRBJ1-2; no clear D. Germline loops: CDR1 LNHDA, CDR2 SQIVND (reference sequence). V dropped 3 bases and J dropped 0 bases, with 11 bases sitting between them. The CDR3 loop spans 15 amino acids. This CDR3 reads CASSIRAGANYGYTF. DNA of the CDR3: TGTGCCAGTAGTATTCGTGCAGGAGCTAACTATGGCTACACCTTC.

This chain connects TRBV14 to TRBJ2-1; D is ambiguous. Germline lookup yields CDR1 SGHDN and CDR2 FVKESK. V lost 6 bases, J lost 7 bases, and 22 bases lay in between. This CDR3 has 16 residues. CDR3 DNA sequence: TGTGCCAGCAGTCCCTTGGGGAAAAGCCTATGGAATGAGCAGTTCTTC. Its protein is CASSPLGKSLWNEQFF.

The gene calls are TRBV6-2 or TRBV6-3 and TRBJ1-5; the D is unclear. Germline lookup yields CDR1 MNHEY and CDR2 SVGEGT. Trimming shortened V by 6 bases and J by 7 bases, and 19 bases separated the two germline ends. There are 15 residues in the CDR3. The CDR3 region is CASRVTGTLGQPQHF. DNA for the CDR3: TGTGCCAGCAGGGTCACGGGAACGCTGGGGCAGCCCCAGCATTTT.

This chain uses TRBV7-9 with TRBJ1-1; D perhaps matches TRBD1 (5 bases). Germline values: CDR1 SEHNR, CDR2 FQNEAQ (reference sequence). The CDR3 totals 15 residues. V gave up 5 bases and J gave up 2 bases, with 15 bases separating them. The CDR3 bases are TGTGCCAGCAGCCCCGGGACGGCTGGTAACACTGAAGCTTTCTTT. Its translation is CASSPGTAGNTEAFF.

This clonotype was counted a single time. The chain combines TRBV11-3 with TRBJ1-1, with D unclear. This CDR3 region has 13 residues. Trimming removed 4 bases at V and 4 bases at J, with 10 bases between. CDR1 and CDR2 (germline): SGHNT, YENEEA. CDR3 sequence reads: CASSSREGTEAFF. CDR3 DNA sequence: TGTGCCAGCAGCTCCCGGGAGGGCACTGAAGCTTTCTTT.

This rearrangement joins TRBV28 to TRBJ2-5; D is perhaps TRBD1 (6 bases). V dropped 2 bases and J dropped 3 bases, with 10 bases sitting between them. The CDR3 runs to 14 residues. Germline V gene data show CDR1 as MDHEN and CDR2 as SYDVKM. CDR3 in DNA: TGTGCCAGCAGTTTAATATCAGGGGAAGAGACCCAGTACTTC. As protein: CASSLISGEETQYF.

This clonotype was counted a single time. The J gene is TRBJ1-5, the V gene TRBV20-1; a possible D gene is TRBD1 (5 bases). V shed 5 bases and J shed 0 bases, with 14 bases lying between them. The germline gives CDR1 DFQATT, CDR2 SNEGSKA (reference sequence). The CDR3 extends over 15 amino acids. The CDR3 DNA sequence: TGCAGTGCTGTAGGACTGACAGATAGCAATCAGCCCCAGCATTTT. It yields the protein CSAVGLTDSNQPQHF.

This clonotype was seen a single time. The chain couples TRBV4-3 to TRBJ2-1; tentative D call: TRBD2 (5 bases). Trimming removed 0 bases at V and 4 bases at J, with 19 bases between. There are 18 residues in the CDR3. Germline CDR1 is LGHNA and CDR2 is YSLEER. Here the CDR3 reads CASSQDLLPQRPYNEQFF. The CDR3 DNA reads as TGCGCCAGCAGCCAAGATCTCCTCCCGCAGCGGCCATACAATGAGCAGTTCTTC.